Below, 15 T cell receptor beta chains from the same sample are listed, as sequenced in a study of OX40 agonist ivuxolimab in advanced cancers. Produced via immunoSEQ multiplex PCR; TCRdb's table is partial and in-frame only. The table records 55,000 to 90,000 clones, roughly 88% of them present only once. This specimen was CD4+ or CD8+ T cells sorted from blood, taken in a trial of the OX40 agonist ivuxolimab. The receptors were gathered from an adult with an advanced solid tumor such as melanoma, head and neck, liver or kidney cancer.

J is TRBJ1-2 and V is TRBV15; D not certain. Germline-derived CDR1 and CDR2 are LNHNV and YYDKDF (reference sequence). The germline V and J ends were trimmed by 1 base and 6 bases, with 18 bases remaining between them. The CDR3 is 16 amino acids. The CDR3 here is CATSRGVGPGSDGYTF. CDR3 nucleotide sequence: TGTGCCACCAGCAGAGGAGTGGGTCCAGGTTCGGATGGCTACACCTTC.

V gene TRBV29-1 combines with J gene TRBJ2-7; D may be TRBD1 or TRBD2 (6 bases each). This CDR3 has 11 residues. Germline V lookup: CDR1 SQVTM, CDR2 ANQGSEA. The ends were cut back, 5 bases at V and 7 bases at J, with 12 bases in the middle. CDR3 in amino acids: CSVRGTQEQYF. CDR3 nucleotides: TGCAGCGTTAGGGGGACTCAAGAGCAGTACTTC.

A single count supports this clone. V usage is TRBV5-4 and J usage is TRBJ1-6; D unclear. The CDR3 length is 15 residues. Per germline, CDR1 SGHNT and CDR2 YYREEE (reference sequence). V was shortened by 0 bases and J by 7 bases, with 11 bases between the two germline ends. In nucleotides, the CDR3 is TGTGCCAGCAGCTTGGGGCAGCAGATAAATTCACCCCTCCACTTT. Encoded protein: CASSLGQQINSPLHF.

The CDR3 spells CASSLGSQQAELFF. The CDR3 region has the DNA TGTGCCAGCAGCTTGGGGAGCCAACAGGCGGAGCTGTTTTTT. The chain recombines TRBV11-3 with TRBJ2-2, with D possibly being TRBD1 or TRBD2 (5 bases each). V dropped 3 bases and J dropped 10 bases, with 15 bases sitting between them. The CDR3 spans 14 residues. Per germline, CDR1 SGHNT and CDR2 YENEEA.

This clone has a single count. The chain has TRBV11-2 and TRBJ2-7; D ambiguous. Deletions cut 8 bases from V and 2 bases from J, with 7 bases between. The CDR3 contains 11 residues. Per germline, CDR1 SGHAT and CDR2 FQNNGV. The chain's CDR3 is CASRRAYEQYF. The DNA for the CDR3 is TGTGCCAGCCGCCGTGCCTACGAGCAGTACTTC.

The chain joins TRBV18 to TRBJ2-5; D might be TRBD2 (5 bases). This CDR3 contains 14 residues. Germline V lookup: CDR1 KGHSH, CDR2 LQKENI. Trimming pared 6 bases from V and 3 bases from J, leaving 14 bases between. The CDR3 region has the DNA TGTGCCAGCTCCCTGGATTGGCGGGAAGAGACCCAGTACTTC. As protein: CASSLDWREETQYF.

The genes are TRBV6-5 and TRBJ1-2; D is perhaps TRBD1 (5 bases). Trimming shortened V by 6 bases and J by 2 bases, and 16 bases separated the two germline ends. Germline lookup yields CDR1 MNHEY and CDR2 SVGAGI. This CDR3 spans 15 amino acids. This chain's CDR3 is CASSRVRDGNYGYTF. The CDR3 bases are TGTGCCAGCAGCCGCGTGCGGGACGGAAACTATGGCTACACCTTC.

The sample holds one count of this clone. This rearrangement joins TRBV19 to TRBJ1-1; D ambiguous. Germline V lookup: CDR1 LNHDA, CDR2 SQIVND (reference sequence). The CDR3 spans 13 residues. V shed 0 bases and J shed 0 bases, with 2 bases lying between them. The CDR3 coding sequence is TGTGCCAGTAGTATAGACCTGAACACTGAAGCTTTCTTT. Translating it yields CASSIDLNTEAFF.

V usage is TRBV6-1 and J usage is TRBJ1-4, with D uncertain. CDR3 length: 15 residues. Between the trimmed V and J ends, which lost 7 bases and 6 bases, there was a span of 18 bases. Germline V gene data show CDR1 as MNHNS and CDR2 as SASEGT. CDR3 protein: CASNLVPQSYEKLFF. Written as DNA, the CDR3 is TGTGCCAGCAACCTAGTTCCGCAGAGTTATGAAAAACTGTTTTTT.

CDR3 sequence reads: CATSRDTGEGQVQYF. As DNA, the CDR3 is TGTGCCACCAGCAGAGATACAGGGGAGGGCCAAGTTCAGTACTTC. J is TRBJ2-5 and V is TRBV15; D possibly uses TRBD1 or TRBD2 (7 bases each). The ends were cut back, 0 bases at V and 11 bases at J, with 19 bases in the middle. Germline V gene data show CDR1 as LNHNV and CDR2 as YYDKDF (reference sequence). CDR3 length equals 15 residues.

Concerning this clone: Other nucleotide sequences from this sample produce the same CDR3. V usage is TRBV4-1 and J usage is TRBJ2-5; D might be TRBD1 (6 bases). Germline V lookup: CDR1 MGHRA, CDR2 YSYEKL. Trimming took 1 base from V and 5 from J, leaving 11 bases between them. The CDR3 contains 14 residues. CDR3 sequence: CASSQGGQGETQYF. Here the CDR3 DNA reads TGCGCCAGCAGCCAAGGGGGCCAGGGGGAGACCCAGTACTTC.

This chain joins TRBV23-1 and TRBJ1-4; the D is unclear. TRBV23-1 is classed as an ORF, of uncertain function. Deletions cut 2 bases from V and 0 bases from J, with 13 bases between. This CDR3 has 17 amino acids. The CDR3: CASSQRSAPATNEKLFF. The CDR3 DNA reads TGCGCCAGCAGTCAAAGGTCTGCGCCCGCAACTAATGAAAAACTGTTTTTT.

V and J are TRBV7-2 and TRBJ2-3; possible D gene TRBD1, 6 bases. The CDR3 contains 15 residues. Trimming left V 2 bases short and J 3 bases short, with 12 bases between. CDR1 SGHTA and CDR2 FQGNSA come from the germline V gene. CDR3 DNA: TGTGCCAGCAGCTTAAGGGCAGGGGAAACAGATACGCAGTATTTT. This gives the protein CASSLRAGETDTQYF.

The chain couples TRBV25-1 to TRBJ2-7; no clear D. V was cut by 4 bases and J by 6 bases, with 13 bases left in between. Looked up from germline, CDR1 is MGHDK and CDR2 is SYGVNS. This CDR3 has 13 residues. CDR3 protein: CASSAGLAREQYF. The CDR3 DNA follows: TGTGCCAGCAGTGCTGGGTTGGCTCGCGAGCAGTACTTC.

The chain is built from TRBV28 and TRBJ1-4, with TRBD1 matching over 9 bases. This CDR3 is 12 amino acids long. Germline-derived CDR1 and CDR2 are MDHEN and SYDVKM. The J segment lost 10 bases and the V segment lost 6 bases, leaving 3 bases of the junction unmatched. The CDR3, as DNA: TGTGCCAGCAGCCAGACAGGGGGAAAACTGTTTTTT. This sequence encodes CASSQTGGKLFF.